The 8 T cell receptor beta chains presented below share a single source sample, sequenced in a study of low-dose radiotherapy and immunotherapy resistance in tumors. TRAV- and TRBV-specific primers primed first-strand cDNA, covering alpha and beta chains. Over about 18 PCR cycles, TCRs were amplified from a constant-region primer and V-primer adapter. TCRdb ran MiXCR on the reads and lists one entry per CDR3 protein. The sample carries around 84,000 distinct CDR3 sequences, 15% to 20% recorded once. Time point given: after trial treatment. Treatment given: LDRT plus nivolumab, ipilimumab, low-dose cyclophosphamide and aspirin (RACIN trial). The material was PBMCs, obtained after low-dose radiotherapy plus immunotherapy. All receptors derive from a male donor with prostate cancer.

This clonotype appeared many times. DNA of the CDR3: TGTGCCAGCAGTGGATCCGGGACAGGGCACACAGATACGCAGTATTTT. This sequence encodes CASSGSGTGHTDTQYF. The V gene is TRBV28, the J gene TRBJ2-3, with TRBD1 matching over 9 bases. The CDR3 is made up of 16 amino acids. V lost 5 bases to trimming and J lost 2 bases; unmatched junction nucleotides: 8. Germline V gives CDR1 MDHEN, CDR2 SYDVKM.

This clonotype was observed many times. The rearrangement uses TRBV28 and TRBJ1-2; possible D gene TRBD1, 6 bases. CDR3 size: 15 residues. Trimming removed 5 bases at V and 4 bases at J, with 17 bases between. Germline CDR1 and CDR2: MDHEN and SYDVKM. The DNA for the CDR3 is TGTGCCAGCAGTACCCCCGGGGGGCAGGCCTATGGCTACACCTTC. Amino acid sequence: CASSTPGGQAYGYTF.

Points on this clonotype: This is likely an artifact of a read error, given a far larger clone one base away. The chain joins TRBV9 to TRBJ2-7, with 7 positions matching TRBD2. CDR1 and CDR2 from the germline V gene are SGDLS and YYNGEE. The CDR3 is 16 residues long. The V gene end was trimmed by 3 bases and the J gene end by 7 bases; junction bases not matched to a gene: 16. CDR3 in amino acids: CASSEIAGAYGDEQYF. In DNA, the CDR3 is TGTGCCAGCAGCGAAATCGCGGGAGCATATGGGGATGAGCAGTACTTC.

This clonotype was recorded many times. The V gene is TRBV29-1, the J gene TRBJ1-1, with D uncertain. The germline V gene encodes CDR1 SQVTM and CDR2 ANQGSEA. The CDR3 sequence is 14 residues long. Trimming cost V 4 bases and J 1 base, with 13 bases left between them. In nucleotides, the CDR3 is TGCAGCGTTGGTAAGGGTCCCTCGAACACTGAAGCTTTCTTT. Translating gives CSVGKGPSNTEAFF.

This clonotype has a count of ten or more. The V call is TRBV28, the J call TRBJ1-2; 7 positions match TRBD1. J lost 0 bases, V lost 10 bases, and 11 bases had no gene match. Germline CDR1 reads MDHEN; CDR2 reads SYDVKM. This CDR3 region has 15 residues. DNA for the CDR3: TGTGCCACCGGGGAAACAGGGGTCACTAACTATGGCTACACCTTC. This translates into CATGETGVTNYGYTF.

The table lists this clonotype with many counts. The CDR3, as DNA: TGCAGTGCTAGAGAGGGGATCGCGCCCCAGCATTTT. It is translated as CSAREGIAPQHF. The chain couples TRBV20-1 to TRBJ1-5; D is unclear. Per the germline V gene, CDR1 is DFQATT and CDR2 is SNEGSKA (reference sequence). The CDR3 has 12 amino acids. V was trimmed by 0 bases and J by 9 bases, leaving 9 bases between them.

Turning to this clonotype: A read error is the likely source, as a far larger clone sits one nucleotide away. This rearrangement joins TRBV15 to TRBJ2-1; D uncertain. The CDR3 consists of 13 residues. V lost 6 bases and J 13 bases, leaving 19 bases between the germline ends. Germline V gene sequence: CDR1 LNHNV, CDR2 YYDKDF (reference sequence). The CDR3 DNA is TGTGCCACCAGTTCCCGTTTACAAGAGACCCAGTTCTTC. It specifies CATSSRLQETQFF.

Ten or more counts support this clonotype. The V call is TRBV5-6, the J call TRBJ2-7; 7 nucleotides match TRBD2. V shed 8 bases, J shed 1 base, and the junction held 9 bases outside the gene matches. This CDR3 is 14 amino acids long. Germline V CDR1 and CDR2: SGHDT, YYEEEE. The DNA for the CDR3 is TGTGCCAGTGGGGGTCGCGGGGGTTCCTACGAGCAGTACTTC. Its protein product is CASGGRGGSYEQYF.